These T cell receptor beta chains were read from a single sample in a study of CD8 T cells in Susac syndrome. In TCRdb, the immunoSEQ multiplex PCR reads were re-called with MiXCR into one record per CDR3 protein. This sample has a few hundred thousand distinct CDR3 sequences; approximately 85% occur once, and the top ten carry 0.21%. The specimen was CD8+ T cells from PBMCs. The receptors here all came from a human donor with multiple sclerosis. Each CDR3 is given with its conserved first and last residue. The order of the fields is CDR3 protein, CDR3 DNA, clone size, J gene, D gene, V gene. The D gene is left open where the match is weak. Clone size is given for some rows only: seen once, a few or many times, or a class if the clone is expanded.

cdr3_aa: CSATYPTSYEQYF; cdr3_nt: TGCAGTGCTACCTACCCCACGTCCTACGAGCAGTACTTC; clone_size: once; j_call: TRBJ2-7; d_call: .; v_call: TRBV20-1
cdr3_aa: CASKGSVTYEQYF; cdr3_nt: TGTGCCAGCAAGGGTAGCGTAACCTACGAGCAGTACTTC; clone_size: .; j_call: TRBJ2-7; d_call: .; v_call: TRBV7-9
cdr3_aa: CASSFQGEGYEQYF; cdr3_nt: TGTGCCAGCAGTTTTCAGGGGGAGGGCTACGAGCAGTACTTC; clone_size: .; j_call: TRBJ2-7; d_call: .; v_call: TRBV28
cdr3_aa: CASSEGSGYNEQFF; cdr3_nt: TGCGCCAGCAGTGAAGGTAGCGGCTACAATGAGCAGTTCTTC; clone_size: few; j_call: TRBJ2-1; d_call: .; v_call: TRBV10-1
cdr3_aa: CSAEMSSNQPQHF; cdr3_nt: TGCAGTGCCGAGATGTCCAGCAATCAGCCCCAGCATTTT; clone_size: .; j_call: TRBJ1-5; d_call: .; v_call: TRBV20-1
cdr3_aa: CASSFLQGSFANEQFF; cdr3_nt: TGTGCCAGCAGTTTCCTACAGGGATCCTTCGCTAATGAGCAGTTCTTC; clone_size: .; j_call: TRBJ2-1; d_call: .; v_call: TRBV28
cdr3_aa: CASSRGPTGELFF; cdr3_nt: TGTGCCAGCAGCAGGGGGCCGACCGGGGAGCTGTTTTTT; clone_size: .; j_call: TRBJ2-2; d_call: .; v_call: TRBV21-1
cdr3_aa: CASSLPGGGWNTEAFF; cdr3_nt: TGTGCCAGCAGCTTACCTGGGGGCGGATGGAACACTGAAGCTTTCTTT; clone_size: once; j_call: TRBJ1-1; d_call: .; v_call: TRBV7-9
cdr3_aa: CASSAAGGYTEAFF; cdr3_nt: TGCGCCAGCAGCGCGGCAGGGGGCTACACTGAAGCTTTCTTT; clone_size: .; j_call: TRBJ1-1; d_call: TRBD1; v_call: TRBV5-1
cdr3_aa: CASSPWTVNTEAFF; cdr3_nt: TGTGCCAGCAGTCCCTGGACGGTGAACACTGAAGCTTTCTTT; clone_size: .; j_call: TRBJ1-1; d_call: .; v_call: TRBV27
cdr3_aa: CASSPRALADSYNEQFF; cdr3_nt: TGTGCCAGCAGCCCTCGGGCACTAGCGGACTCCTACAATGAGCAGTTCTTC; clone_size: .; j_call: TRBJ2-1; d_call: TRBD2; v_call: TRBV7-6
cdr3_aa: CSVEGLAGGYEQYF; cdr3_nt: TGCAGCGTTGAGGGACTAGCGGGAGGATACGAGCAGTACTTC; clone_size: .; j_call: TRBJ2-7; d_call: TRBD2; v_call: TRBV29-1
cdr3_aa: CASSPSGGLIYEQYF; cdr3_nt: TGCGCCAGCAGCCCGAGCGGGGGCCTAATCTACGAGCAGTACTTC; clone_size: .; j_call: TRBJ2-7; d_call: TRBD2; v_call: TRBV4-1
cdr3_aa: CSAGDLTDRGRSYEQYF; cdr3_nt: TGCAGTGCTGGAGACCTTACGGACAGGGGAAGGTCCTACGAGCAGTACTTC; clone_size: .; j_call: TRBJ2-7; d_call: TRBD1; v_call: TRBV20-1
cdr3_aa: CASSRLLRGYEQYF; cdr3_nt: TGTGCCAGCAGCCGTCTCCTTAGGGGCTACGAGCAGTACTTC; clone_size: .; j_call: TRBJ2-7; d_call: .; v_call: TRBV13
cdr3_aa: CASSFVPGGYTEAFF; cdr3_nt: TGTGCCAGCAGTTTCGTCCCAGGGGGCTACACTGAAGCTTTCTTT; clone_size: .; j_call: TRBJ1-1; d_call: TRBD1; v_call: TRBV6-2/TRBV6-3
cdr3_aa: CATRTIAGVSDTQYF; cdr3_nt: TGTGCCACCCGAACGATAGCGGGAGTATCAGATACGCAGTATTTT; clone_size: .; j_call: TRBJ2-3; d_call: TRBD2; v_call: TRBV5-8
cdr3_aa: CAIRTGVTEAFF; cdr3_nt: TGTGCCATCAGGACAGGGGTCACTGAAGCTTTCTTT; clone_size: .; j_call: TRBJ1-1; d_call: TRBD1; v_call: TRBV10-3
cdr3_aa: CASSLSGSFNEQFF; cdr3_nt: TGTGCCAGCAGTTTATCCGGGAGTTTCAATGAGCAGTTCTTC; clone_size: .; j_call: TRBJ2-1; d_call: .; v_call: TRBV27
cdr3_aa: CASSHPTPGTGLWGLQETQYF; cdr3_nt: TGCGCTAGCAGCCATCCAACGCCCGGGACAGGCTTATGGGGATTACAAGAGACCCAGTACTTC; clone_size: .; j_call: TRBJ2-5; d_call: TRBD1; v_call: TRBV4-1
cdr3_aa: CATSRGWINLGRTYGYTF; cdr3_nt: TGTGCCACCAGCAGAGGGTGGATAAACTTAGGCAGGACTTATGGCTACACCTTC; clone_size: .; j_call: TRBJ1-2; d_call: .; v_call: TRBV15
cdr3_aa: CASRALRAGAPTVTQYF; cdr3_nt: TGTGCCAGCAGGGCTCTCAGAGCGGGGGCCCCCACGGTTACGCAGTATTTT; clone_size: .; j_call: TRBJ2-3; d_call: TRBD2; v_call: TRBV6-1
cdr3_aa: CASSFRGEGYEQYF; cdr3_nt: TGTGCCAGCAGTTTCCGGGGCGAAGGCTACGAGCAGTACTTC; clone_size: few; j_call: TRBJ2-7; d_call: .; v_call: TRBV28
cdr3_aa: CASSSLTPMNTEAFF; cdr3_nt: TGTGCCAGCAGTTCCCTGACACCTATGAACACTGAAGCTTTCTTT; clone_size: .; j_call: TRBJ1-1; d_call: .; v_call: TRBV27
cdr3_aa: CASSDLGDSYNEQFF; cdr3_nt: TGTGCCAGCAGTGACCTGGGAGACTCCTACAATGAGCAGTTCTTC; clone_size: once; j_call: TRBJ2-1; d_call: .; v_call: TRBV6-6
cdr3_aa: CASSLVLTSTDTQYF; cdr3_nt: TGTGCCAGCAGTTTAGTACTTACTAGCACAGATACGCAGTATTTT; clone_size: .; j_call: TRBJ2-3; d_call: .; v_call: TRBV28
cdr3_aa: CASSVSPRLDYGYTF; cdr3_nt: TGTGCCAGCAGCGTGTCGCCCCGGCTAGACTATGGCTACACCTTC; clone_size: .; j_call: TRBJ1-2; d_call: .; v_call: TRBV9
cdr3_aa: CASSPPPDSPYEQYF; cdr3_nt: TGTGCCAGCAGTCCCCCGCCGGACAGTCCCTACGAGCAGTACTTC; clone_size: once; j_call: TRBJ2-7; d_call: .; v_call: TRBV28
cdr3_aa: CASSIAASGTVYEQYF; cdr3_nt: TGTGCCAGTAGTATCGCGGCTAGCGGGACCGTCTACGAGCAGTACTTC; clone_size: .; j_call: TRBJ2-7; d_call: TRBD2; v_call: TRBV19